The following is a T cell receptor beta chain sequence with its context. Its recognized antigen is unknown. Within one base of it there is no much larger clone, and no base qualities were kept. This sample is part of a study of cytomegalovirus exposure and HLA in healthy donors (dated by TCRdb to 2016 to 2017). In terms of the full investigation: An earlier analysis of some 620 of the donors reported 276 Gb of sequence data and 117 million unique TCR beta sequences obtained from roughly 170 million T cells. The study aimed to test whether signatures of past pathogen exposure could be identified by cataloging public T cell receptors. Roughly 320 gigabases of sequencing data and 70 million to 100 million unique TCR sequences made up an early release that covered approximately 700 HLA-typed donors. Several DR-DQ haplotypes were handled as single units for association and clustering because linkage in the cohort was strong. HLA typing covered class I and class II loci at four-digit resolution. The T cell repertoires of 666 subjects were profiled by immunosequencing and related to cytomegalovirus serostatus. Rather than drawing on any new phenotypic data, the later analysis identified candidate immune exposures from TCR beta sequences and the way those sequences occurred across donors. Typing coverage differed by locus: A, B, C, DRB1 and DQB1 were typed in roughly 620-630 donors, DQA1 in 522, DPA1 in roughly 590, and DPB1 in just under 490. A later genetic analysis used genome-wide SNP genotypes for about three fifths of the 666 donors, treating that subset as a discovery cohort. Besides the first cohort of 550 to 750 subjects, a separate validation cohort made up of 120 different subjects was used. The study combined high-throughput TCR immunosequencing, statistical association of individual TCRs with disease status, and machine learning to predict cytomegalovirus infection status. A later analysis re-analyzed previously published TCR beta repertoires from 660 or so donors and added high-resolution HLA genotyping to study TCR occurrence patterns. Among the approximately 400 genotyped donors, 75% to 90% belonged to the genetic ancestry cluster associated with self-reported Caucasian donors. An earlier analysis of approximately 630 of the donors applied high-throughput TCR beta sequencing to assess whether each TCR beta V gene segment acted as functional or pseudogenic. Donor age, sex, ethnicity and CMV serostatus were compiled alongside the repertoire data. All discovery cohort repertoires had been generated on a single sequencing platform. Across approximately 400 genotyped donors of the cohort, an average of about 240,000 unique TCR beta nucleotide sequences per donor were sequenced, and roughly 17% of those sequences were non-productive. The full study reports these points: The authors suggested that the approach could potentially be extended to other disease states and immunological phenotypes. When HLA alleles, especially DR and DQ, strongly co-occurred, attributing TCR associations to individual alleles was difficult. Linkage disequilibrium might explain the correlated functional status among segregating V segments, but an unknown experimental factor could not be ruled out. The study listed approximately 150 TCR beta chains as associated with cytomegalovirus. In a later genetic analysis, a missense DCLRE1C variant was associated with V-gene and J-gene trimming of TCR beta chains, and the association was replicated in an independent cohort. In both the original and validation cohorts, the classifier was reported to diagnose cytomegalovirus status with high specificity and sensitivity. In vitro tests confirmed that three of the cytomegalovirus-associated TCR beta chains recognize cytomegalovirus antigens. In a later analysis, HLA-associated TCR beta chains showed more clonal expansion and lower generation probabilities than non-associated chains that were equally common. In this cohort, only TCR beta chains were sequenced, and detectable features were limited by the absence of alpha or paired-chain data. Several of the top co-occurrence clusters appeared to be linked to parvovirus B19, influenza, CMV and Epstein-Barr virus, according to a later analysis. Some IMGT-functional V segments, including TRBV6-2 and TRBV6-3, could not be distinguished by the 87-base-pair reads and were therefore excluded. A later analysis found that most CMV-associated TCR beta chains appeared HLA-restricted, with HLA associations seemingly driven largely by CMV exposure. A further reported finding was that TCR beta sequences accurately predicted the HLA-A and HLA-B alleles for most subjects in the first cohort. Presence/absence analyses assumed roughly uniform sequencing depth across donors, an assumption that may not hold. At a false discovery rate of 0.05, a later analysis linked under 20,000 TCR beta sequences to specific HLA alleles. In an earlier analysis of around 600 of the donors, most TCR beta V segments appeared in productive rearrangements about 87% or about 30% of the time, broadly matching IMGT annotations. Because some donors lacked HLA typing at each locus, the association tests relied only on the typed subset. In a later genetic analysis, fewer N-insertions in productive TCRs were reported among donors in an Asian-associated ancestry cluster than the roughly 640-donor mean. The sequencing pipeline was judged likely to have produced a cluster of highly shared sequence variants as a technical artifact. Across donors, most TCR sequences were observed very rarely, whereas some public TCRs were present in many individuals. For the cohort, immune exposure information was limited to CMV serostatus. A later analysis found that TCR association rates varied across HLA loci, with DRB1 alleles showing the most associated TCRs and HLA-C alleles the fewest. Some 16 rarely observed V segments, including chromosome 9 orphons, were excluded from the earlier analysis of some 590 of the donors because counts were too low.

Library prep was done by the immunoSEQ multiplex PCR assay. The multiplex PCR relied on a mix of 60 forward primers for TCR Vbeta segments and 13 reverse primers for TCR Jbeta segments. A multiplex PCR assay on genomic DNA amplified the CDR3 region of rearranged TCR beta genes. Amplified TCR beta libraries were sequenced as 87-base-pair reads on the Illumina HiSeq System. As for the authors' bioinformatics: In a later analysis, around 80 million unique TCR beta chains were counted across the roughly 610 repertoires, and around 11 million of these chains were shared by at least two donors. Raw reads were error-corrected and collapsed into unique sequences with a nearest-neighbor algorithm that merged closely related sequences to remove PCR and sequencing errors. CDR3 sequences were aligned to IMGT reference sequences to assign V, D and J gene segments. For a sequence to be retained, at least a six-nucleotide match to both a V gene segment and a J gene segment was required. Rearrangements were classified as productive when the CDR3 lacked stop codons and remained in frame with V and J, and all other rearrangements were classified as non-productive. Following IMGT convention, CDR3 was defined as the stretch from the second conserved V-encoded cysteine to the conserved J-encoded phenylalanine. The earlier analysis of about 570 of the donors excluded any sequence lacking an unambiguous match to a single V gene segment. An earlier analysis of approximately 590 of the donors called V segments functional above 56.7% productive rearrangements and segregating when the between-donor standard deviation exceeded 5%. A statistical classification framework was built to diagnose cytomegalovirus status from the catalog of TCR beta chain sequences. In a later analysis, V and J genes were assigned by comparing TCR nucleotide sequences against IMGT/GENE-DB human TR gene sequences. A later analysis assigned CDR3 sequences and most-parsimonious VDJ recombination scenarios with the TCRdist pipeline. In a later analysis, every TCR beta chain was defined by the combination of its CDR3 amino acid sequence and its V-gene family, and reads without a unique V-gene family were dropped. A later analysis removed 550 to 700 highly shared, low-generation-probability nucleotide sequences to deal with suspected cross-contamination and a sequencing artifact. For each public chain, a later analysis derived a clonal expansion index from normalized ranks of inferred template counts within each repertoire. Generation probabilities in a later analysis came from a VDJ recombination model fitted to out-of-frame rearrangements, and those results were checked against IGoR. A later analysis scored TCR-TCR, TCR-HLA and TCR-CMV co-occurrence with hypergeometric tests, applying a repertoire-size bias correction to TCR pairs. False discovery rates were estimated in a later analysis by permuting HLA or CMV assignments 20 times. A later analysis grouped co-occurring TCRs with DBSCAN, adding TCRdist sequence similarity when clustering within HLA-allele-positive subsets. For co-occurrence clustering, repertoires with fewer than 30,000 or more than 120,000 public chains were excluded, along with about five repertoires with anomalous nucleotide sharing. Entries here come from immuneACCESS through TCRdb and include only in-frame sequences with V and J called. Some clones fail to appear in such tables; in the studies checked, an unresolved V gene covers under half of the shortfall, and the cause of the remainder is unknown. For V, J and clone size, that table is used; D and trimming come from the DNA. Across this sample there are some 130,000 clones, with over 75% seen only once. Of the sample, 4.8% is held by the ten largest clones.

V and J lose 4 bases and 8 bases, and a span of 9 bases separates them. The germline V gene encodes CDR1 GTSNPN and CDR2 SVGIG (reference sequence). Including cysteine and phenylalanine, the CDR3 has 11 amino acids. The kept DNA is CDR3 alone, 33 bases in frame from the first base. The cohort consisted of some 730 healthy bone marrow donors. At the time of sampling, every cohort member was nominally healthy, though immune exposures that went unrecorded were likely present. CMV serostatus was recorded as positive for about 300 and negative for about 55% of the 666 cohort members, whereas no CMV serostatus was recorded for the donor in question. A peripheral blood sample was collected from each donor, and TCR beta sequencing was performed on peripheral blood mononuclear cells. The Qiagen DNeasy Blood Extraction Kit was used to extract genomic DNA from the blood cell samples.

Recombination connected TRBV30 to TRBJ2-1; a weak D assignment points to TRBD1 (5 bases agree). The sequenced sample was PBMCs. This receptor was taken from a man aged 25 to 45 in good health. The CDR3 region: CAWTQGYEQFF. The DNA sequence is TGTGCCTGGACCCAGGGCTATGAGCAGTTCTTC. The CDR3, completed at both ends by the reference TRBV30 and TRBJ2-1 genes, gives the full variable domain SQTIHQWPATLVQPVGSPLSLECTVEGTSNPNLYWYRQAAGRGLQLLFYSVGIGQISSEVPQNLSASRPQDRQFILSSKKLLLSDSGFYLCAWTQGYEQFFGPGTRLTVL.